This passage covers 21 T cell receptor beta chains from one sample sequenced in a study of cytomegalovirus exposure and HLA in healthy donors. The PCR had 60 Vbeta and 13 Jbeta primers. The table came from immunoSEQ multiplex PCR; TCRdb's copy has only in-frame clones and leaves some out. The sample holds 80,000 to 95,000 clones, roughly two thirds seen once. The sample was PBMCs. These receptors were taken from a woman aged 45-59 years in good health and CMV-seropositive.

This chain connects TRBV28 to TRBJ2-7; 9 positions agree with TRBD1. J gave up 2 bases and V 10 bases, and 12 bases lay outside the gene matches. Germline V CDR1 and CDR2: MDHEN, SYDVKM. The CDR3 runs 15 residues. This CDR3 reads CATAADRGRTYEQYF. CDR3 DNA sequence: TGTGCCACCGCCGCCGACAGGGGGAGAACCTACGAGCAGTACTTC. Based on the CDR3 plus reference TRBV28 and TRBJ2-7, the full variable domain is DVKVTQSSRYLVKRTGEKVFLECVQDMDHENMFWYRQDPGLGLRLIYFSYDVKMKEKGDIPEGYSVSREKKERFSLILESASTNQTSMYLCATAADRGRTYEQYFGPGTRLTVT.

CDR3 DNA sequence: TGTGCCAGCAGCCAACAGGGGTCGGTCAATCAGCCCCAGCATTTT. Translating it yields CASSQQGSVNQPQHF. V is TRBV7-2 and J is TRBJ1-5; 7 nucleotides align to TRBD1. The V and J ends lost 5 bases and 3 bases, in that order; junction bases with no gene match: 7. The CDR3 runs 15 residues. Germline loops: CDR1 SGHTA, CDR2 FQGNSA.

The V call is TRBV6-1, the J call TRBJ1-1; 9 bases agree with TRBD1. Germline V gene lookup returns CDR1 MNHNS and CDR2 SASEGT. V was pared by 11 bases and J by 7 bases, with 11 bases of the junction left unmatched. CDR3 length: 13 residues. In nucleotides, the CDR3 is TGTGCCGCCGGGGGGACAGGGTTGGATGAAGCTTTCTTT. Translating it yields CAAGGTGLDEAFF.

J is TRBJ1-2 and V is TRBV4-3; D unclear. Germline CDR1 is LGHNA and CDR2 is YSLEER. Between the trimmed V and J ends, which lost 0 bases and 3 bases, there was a span of 17 bases. The length of the CDR3 is 17 residues. This CDR3 is CASSQDLGPGTHYGYTF. The CDR3 DNA follows: TGCGCCAGCAGCCAAGATTTAGGCCCAGGTACTCACTATGGCTACACCTTC.

This clone occurred once. The chain employs TRBV9 and TRBJ2-2, with D possibly TRBD2 on 5 matching bases. This CDR3 comprises 16 residues. Per the germline V gene, CDR1 is SGDLS and CDR2 is YYNGEE. Trimming pared 2 bases from V and 2 bases from J, leaving 13 bases between. CDR3 bases: TGTGCCAGCAGCGTCTACGGGGTCCCCAACACCGGGGAGCTGTTTTTT. This translates into CASSVYGVPNTGELFF.

This sequence joins TRBV10-1 and TRBJ2-7, with 7 bases aligning to TRBD2. This CDR3 has 13 residues. Germline CDR1 reads WNHNN; CDR2 reads SYGVQD (reference sequence). J was trimmed by 6 bases and V by 3 bases; bases with no gene match: 5. The CDR3 protein is CASSEAGRGEQYF. The CDR3 DNA follows: TGCGCCAGCAGTGAAGCAGGGAGGGGCGAGCAGTACTTC.

The CDR3 loop reads CASSSGGRGQPQHF. CDR3 in DNA: TGTGCCAGCAGCAGCGGGGGACGGGGACAGCCCCAGCATTTT. This chain joins TRBV5-4 and TRBJ1-5, with D possibly matching TRBD1 (5 bases). The V end lost 4 bases, the J end lost 7 bases, and 15 bases lay between the germline ends. The CDR3 runs to 14 residues. Germline CDR1 is SGHNT and CDR2 is YYREEE (reference sequence).

The rearrangement links TRBV28 to TRBJ2-1; 7 nucleotides agree with TRBD1. CDR3 length equals 15 residues. J was trimmed by 8 bases and V by 3 bases; bases with no gene match: 10. The germline V gene has CDR1 MDHEN and CDR2 SYDVKM. In DNA, the CDR3 is TGTGCCAGCAGTTTTGGACAGGTCATAGCCGATGAGCAGTTCTTC. It codes for CASSFGQVIADEQFF.

The chain links TRBV4-3 to TRBJ1-1; a possible D gene is TRBD1 (6 bases). V was trimmed by 0 bases and J by 3 bases, leaving 20 bases between them. The CDR3 length is 18 residues. Germline CDR1 LGHNA, CDR2 YSLEER. CDR3 sequence reads: CASSQDLVQGVEYTEAFF. The CDR3 region has the DNA TGCGCCAGCAGCCAAGATCTGGTACAGGGTGTAGAGTACACTGAAGCTTTCTTT.

Turning to this clone: An end of the junction does not agree with germline; a read error may underlie this. The rearrangement links TRBV7-9 to TRBJ2-1, with D maybe TRBD1 (6 bases). The germline CDR1 and CDR2 sequences are SEHNR and FQNEAQ (reference sequence). This CDR3 has 17 residues. CDR3 sequence: CSSSVRSGVGRGNEQFF. CDR3 nucleotide sequence: TGTTCCAGCAGCGTACGTTCAGGGGTGGGGCGTGGTAATGAGCAGTTCTTC.

The V gene is TRBV5-1, the J gene TRBJ1-2; the match to TRBD1 covers 7 bases. The length of the CDR3 is 13 residues. The V segment lost 4 bases and the J segment 6 bases; nucleotides outside the gene matches: 6. Germline loops: CDR1 SGHRS, CDR2 YFSETQ. CDR3 nucleotides: TGCGCCAGCAGCCAAAATACAGGGGATGGCTACACCTTC. Amino acids: CASSQNTGDGYTF.

J is TRBJ1-6 and V is TRBV7-8, with D possibly being TRBD1 (5 bases). Germline V gene sequence: CDR1 SGHVS, CDR2 FQNEAQ. Trimming shortened V by 5 bases and J by 0 bases, and 8 bases separated the two germline ends. The CDR3 is made up of 15 amino acids. The CDR3 bases are TGTGCCAGCAGCCCAGGGTTCTCCTATAATTCACCCCTCCACTTT. This encodes CASSPGFSYNSPLHF.

This chain links TRBV7-3 with TRBJ2-3; 8 bases fit TRBD2. V shed 5 bases and J 1 base; nucleotides not matched to a gene: 5. This CDR3 spans 15 amino acids. Germline V gene sequence: CDR1 SGHTA, CDR2 FQGTGA. CDR3 in amino acids: CASSGLAGRTDTQYF. The CDR3 nucleotides read TGTGCCAGCAGCGGATTAGCGGGGCGCACAGATACGCAGTATTTT.

The gene calls are TRBV7-6 and TRBJ2-5; D is unclear. The DNA end is a closer match to TRBJ2-7, so the J assignment may be wrong. This CDR3 contains 12 residues. Germline V gene sequence: CDR1 SGHVS, CDR2 FNYEAQ. The CDR3 here is CASSLVSYEQYF. CDR3 sequence (DNA): TGTGCCAGCAGCTTAGTTTCCTACGAGCAGTACTTC.

This chain's CDR3 is CASSPRGFEWDSVNEQFF. In nucleotides, the CDR3 is TGTGCCAGCAGCCCTAGGGGTTTCGAGTGGGACTCAGTCAATGAGCAGTTCTTC. This chain uses TRBV14 with TRBJ2-1; D is perhaps TRBD2 (6 bases). Germline V gives CDR1 SGHDN, CDR2 FVKESK. V lost 4 bases, J lost 6 bases, and 25 bases lay in between. The CDR3 totals 18 residues.

CDR3 loop: CASSVGQGTYEQYF. As DNA, the CDR3 is TGTGCCAGCAGCGTAGGACAGGGTACCTACGAGCAGTACTTC. The chain uses TRBV9 and TRBJ2-5; 7 nucleotides agree with TRBD1. The DNA end is more similar to TRBJ2-7, so the J call may be wrong. The CDR3 covers 14 residues. Germline loops: CDR1 SGDLS, CDR2 YYNGEE.

This chain uses TRBV18 with TRBJ2-1; D might be TRBD2 (6 bases). CDR3 length: 13 residues. V lost 3 bases and J 10 bases, leaving 13 bases between the germline ends. CDR1 and CDR2 (germline): KGHSH, LQKENI. The CDR3 loop is CASSPIRGGEQFF. CDR3 coding DNA: TGTGCCAGCTCACCTATTCGAGGAGGGGAGCAGTTCTTC. Looking up the rest from reference TRBV18 and TRBJ2-1 gives the full variable domain: NAGVMQNPRHLVRRRGQEARLRCSPMKGHSHVYWYRQLPEEGLKFMVYLQKENIIDESGMPKERFSAEFPKEGPSILRIQQVVRGDSAAYFCASSPIRGGEQFFGPGTRLTVL.

The genes are TRBV10-3 and TRBJ1-3; perhaps TRBD1 as D (5 bases). Germline assignment: CDR1 ENHRY and CDR2 SYGVKD. V lost 5 bases, J lost 0 bases, and 14 bases lay in between. CDR3 length equals 16 residues. The CDR3 loop is CAISLNRFSSGNTIYF. CDR3 nucleotides: TGTGCCATCAGTCTAAACAGGTTTAGCTCTGGAAACACCATATATTTT.

The gene calls are TRBV7-9 and TRBJ1-2, with D uncertain. The CDR3 is 13 residues long. Trimming removed 6 bases from V and 2 bases from J, with 10 bases in between. Germline V gene lookup returns CDR1 SEHNR and CDR2 FQNEAQ (reference sequence). The CDR3 protein is CASRLEDNYGYTF. The CDR3 nucleotides read TGTGCCAGCAGGCTAGAAGACAACTATGGCTACACCTTC.

The rearrangement links TRBV28 to TRBJ2-7, with D maybe TRBD1 (5 bases). The V gene lost 3 bases and the J gene lost 4 bases, with 16 bases spanning the gap. CDR3 size: 15 residues. Germline CDR1 and CDR2: MDHEN and SYDVKM. DNA for the CDR3: TGTGCCAGCAGTTTCCCCTGGGGCGCGAGGTACGAGCAGTACTTC. It specifies CASSFPWGARYEQYF.

V usage is TRBV9 and J usage is TRBJ2-1; D perhaps matches TRBD1 (6 bases). Looked up from germline, CDR1 is SGDLS and CDR2 is YYNGEE. Trimming left V 3 bases short and J 9 bases short, with 25 bases between. The CDR3 length is 17 residues. The CDR3 sequence is CASSDINRVPFCGEQFF. Written as DNA, the CDR3 is TGTGCCAGCAGCGACATAAACAGGGTCCCTTTTTGTGGTGAGCAGTTCTTC.